Each of the 6 T cell receptor beta chains below was sequenced from the same sample in a study of OX40 agonist ivuxolimab in advanced cancers. Measured with immunoSEQ multiplex PCR; TCRdb has only the in-frame clones, and not every one. Seen here are roughly 40,000 clones, about 90% observed once, and the top ten hold roughly 16%. Here the sequenced sample was CD4+ or CD8+ T cells sorted from blood, taken in a trial of the OX40 agonist ivuxolimab. These receptors came from an adult with an advanced solid tumor such as melanoma, head and neck, liver or kidney cancer.

J is TRBJ1-1 and V is TRBV5-5, with D unclear. CDR3 length: 13 amino acids. Between the trimmed V and J ends, which lost 0 bases and 3 bases, there was a span of 6 bases. CDR1 and CDR2 from the germline V gene are SGHKS and YYEKEE (reference sequence). As DNA, the CDR3 is TGTGCCAGCAGCTTGGGCACGCACACTGAAGCTTTCTTT. Translation: CASSLGTHTEAFF.

The rearrangement joins TRBV5-8 to TRBJ1-1, with a weak D call TRBD1 (5 bases). Germline V gives CDR1 SGHTS, CDR2 YDEGEE. V shed 2 bases and J shed 6 bases, with 14 bases lying between them. This CDR3 is 14 amino acids long. CDR3 DNA: TGTGCCAGCAGCTTCGGGGGAGAGATCCCTGAAGCTTTCTTT. This codes for CASSFGGEIPEAFF.

The J gene is TRBJ2-3, the V gene TRBV25-1, with 9 bases fitting TRBD2. The CDR3 sequence is 15 residues long. The germline CDR1 and CDR2 sequences are MGHDK and SYGVNS. V lost 4 bases to trimming and J lost 5 bases; unmatched junction nucleotides: 7. The CDR3 DNA sequence: TGTGCCAGCAGTGCCCCTGAGCGGGGGGTAGATACGCAGTATTTT. It specifies CASSAPERGVDTQYF.

This clone has just one count. The chain has TRBV5-6 and TRBJ2-7; D perhaps matches TRBD2 (7 bases). This CDR3 has 17 amino acids. Germline loops: CDR1 SGHDT, CDR2 YYEEEE. V was clipped by 7 bases and J by 0 bases, with 23 bases between them. The CDR3 loop is CASRPGGLGLGSYEQYF. The CDR3 coding sequence is TGTGCCAGCCGACCGGGGGGCTTGGGGCTCGGCTCCTACGAGCAGTACTTC.

The chain carries TRBV7-8 and TRBJ2-7; no clear D. Germline V gives CDR1 SGHVS, CDR2 FQNEAQ. V dropped 1 base and J dropped 7 bases, with 5 bases sitting between them. The CDR3 spans 11 residues. In nucleotides, the CDR3 is TGTGCCAGCAGCTTAGGAGAGGAGCAGTACTTC. Translated, it gives CASSLGEEQYF.

The chain carries TRBV4-2 and TRBJ2-3, with D perhaps matching TRBD2 (5 bases). The germline gives CDR1 LGHNA, CDR2 YNFKEQ. The length of the CDR3 is 12 residues. V dropped 1 base and J dropped 6 bases, with 5 bases sitting between them. CDR3 sequence reads: CASSQVADTQYF. CDR3 nucleotides: TGTGCCAGCAGCCAAGTAGCGGATACGCAGTATTTT.